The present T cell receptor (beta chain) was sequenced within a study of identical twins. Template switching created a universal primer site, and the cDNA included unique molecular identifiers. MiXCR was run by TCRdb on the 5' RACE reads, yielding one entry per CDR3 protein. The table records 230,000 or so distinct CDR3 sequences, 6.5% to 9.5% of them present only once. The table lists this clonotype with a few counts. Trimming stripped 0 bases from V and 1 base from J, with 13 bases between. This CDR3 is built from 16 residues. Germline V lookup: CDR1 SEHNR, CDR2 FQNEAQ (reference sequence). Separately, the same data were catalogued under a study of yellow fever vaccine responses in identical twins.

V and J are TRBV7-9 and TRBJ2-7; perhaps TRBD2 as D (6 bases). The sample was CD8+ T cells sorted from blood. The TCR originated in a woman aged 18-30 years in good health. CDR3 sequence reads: CASSLAAGRDSYEQYF. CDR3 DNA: TGTGCCAGCAGCTTAGCAGCGGGCAGGGATTCCTACGAGCAGTACTTC.